This TCR beta chain was observed in a study of response to subunit inactivated influenza vaccine. The ends lost 6 bases at V and 7 bases at J; junction bases unmatched: 10. The CDR3 length is 15 residues. TCRdb fed the RT-PCR reads into MiXCR, producing one record per CDR3 protein. The sample yields approximately 700,000 distinct CDR3 sequences, about 15% seen once. This clonotype was found a few times. This receptor was taken from a man aged 45-65 years who received an inactivated influenza vaccine. Sample: PBMCs from blood, taken roughly 12 days after vaccination. The chain recombines TRBV12-3 or TRBV12-4 with TRBJ1-2; 11 bases match TRBD1. The CDR3 is CASSQPGQGEVGYTF. DNA of the CDR3: TGTGCCAGCAGCCAGCCGGGACAGGGGGAAGTTGGCTACACCTTC.